These T cell receptor beta chains were read from a single sample in a study of shared clonotypes between healthy human individuals. Assay: immunoSEQ multiplex PCR; the TCRdb copy retains only in-frame clones and omits some. In the table there are about 1,900,000 clones, roughly 94% of which are singletons. The sample comprised naive CD8+ T cells sorted from blood. All receptors derive from a man aged 18 to 35 in good health. Both conserved end residues are part of each CDR3. The D gene is left open where the match is weak. Rows give clone size only sometimes, using once, few, many, or a class for an expanded clone.

.,TRBJ1-2,.,TRBV7-9,TGTGCCAGCAGCTTAGCGCTTCGGCAAAACGATGGCTACACCTTC,CASSLALRQNDGYTF
.,TRBJ2-7,few,TRBV29-1,TGCAGCGTTGAGAAGGGGTCCTACGAGCAGTACTTC,CSVEKGSYEQYF
TRBD1,TRBJ2-5,.,TRBV30,TGTGCCTGGAGTCGACCAGGGACAGGGGGATTAGAGACCCAGTACTTC,CAWSRPGTGGLETQYF
TRBD2,TRBJ2-1,.,TRBV7-9,TGTGCCAGCAGCTTAGGGACTAGTCTTTACAATGAGCAGTTCTTC,CASSLGTSLYNEQFF
.,TRBJ2-7,.,TRBV4-1,TGCGCCAGCAGCCAAGATCCCCGGGGGGCGGGGACCTACGAGCAGTACTTC,CASSQDPRGAGTYEQYF
.,TRBJ2-2,.,TRBV4-3,TGCGCCAGCAGCCAAGAGCCGAACACCGGGGAGCTGTTTTTT,CASSQEPNTGELFF
.,TRBJ2-3,.,TRBV27,TGTGCCAGCAGTTCCTGGTACACAGATACGCAGTATTTT,CASSSWYTDTQYF
TRBD1,TRBJ1-4,.,TRBV6-5,TGTGCCAGCAAACAAGTGATGGACAGGAATGAAAAACTGTTTTTT,CASKQVMDRNEKLFF
.,TRBJ1-2,.,TRBV28,TGTGCCAGCAGTTGGACTGCGCCGTCTAACTATGGCTACACCTTC,CASSWTAPSNYGYTF
.,TRBJ1-1,.,TRBV30,TGTGCCTGGATGTGGGGGCGGACTGAAGCTTTCTTT,CAWMWGRTEAFF
TRBD1,TRBJ2-7,.,TRBV6-6,TGTGCCAGCAGAAAGACAGGGGCTTATCTCGGGCAGTACTTC,CASRKTGAYLGQYF
.,TRBJ1-1,.,TRBV6-1,TGTGCCAGCAGTGGGGGGGGTTGGACTGAAGCTTTCTTT,CASSGGGWTEAFF
.,TRBJ1-5,.,TRBV28,TGTGCCAGCAGTTCCTTTGCATCGTCCAATCAGCCCCAGCATTTT,CASSSFASSNQPQHF
.,TRBJ2-5,.,TRBV27,TGTGCCAGCAGCCATCGCCCGGGACAAGGGGAGAGTCAAGAGACCCAGTACTTC,CASSHRPGQGESQETQYF
.,TRBJ2-5,.,TRBV28,TGTGCCAGCATAAAAGGGGGAGGGGAGACCCAGTACTTC,CASIKGGGETQYF
.,TRBJ1-3,.,TRBV2,TGTGCCAGCAGTGACGATTACAGGAACTCTGGAAACACCATATATTTT,CASSDDYRNSGNTIYF
TRBD1,TRBJ2-7,.,TRBV5-1,TGCGCCAGCAGCTTCCGGGACAGGGACTTAGACGAGCAGTACTTC,CASSFRDRDLDEQYF
TRBD1,TRBJ1-6,.,TRBV4-2,TGTGCCAGCAGCCAAGAGCAGGGGGCGAATAATTCACCCCTCCACTTT,CASSQEQGANNSPLHF
TRBD1,TRBJ2-5,.,TRBV2,TGTGCCAGCAGTGGGGGACAGGGCCAAGAGACCCAGTACTTC,CASSGGQGQETQYF
.,TRBJ2-2,once,TRBV5-4,TGTGCCAGCAGCTTTGTAGCCACCGGGGAGCTGTTTTTT,CASSFVATGELFF
.,TRBJ2-7,.,TRBV5-5,TGTGCCAGCAGCTTCGAGGACGGATCCTTTAAGCAGTACTTC,CASSFEDGSFKQYF
.,TRBJ1-1,.,TRBV5-1,TGCGCCAGCAGCTTGCCAGCGGAGAACACTGAAGCTTTCTTT,CASSLPAENTEAFF
.,TRBJ2-2,.,TRBV13,TGTGCCAGCAGCTTGGATCAGGCGGGAAAGAACACCGGGGAGCTGTTTTTT,CASSLDQAGKNTGELFF
TRBD2,TRBJ2-7,.,TRBV4-1,TGCGCCAGCAGCCAAGGACTAGCCCCCTACGAGCAGTACTTC,CASSQGLAPYEQYF
.,TRBJ1-6,.,TRBV5-6,TGTGCCAGCAGCTTGGCTATCGTCGGAGAATGGAATAATTCACCCCTCCACTTT,CASSLAIVGEWNNSPLHF
.,TRBJ1-2,.,TRBV9,TGTGCCAGCAGCTACGGTGGGGTAGATGGCTACACCTTC,CASSYGGVDGYTF
.,TRBJ2-1,.,TRBV1,TGCACCAGCAGCCACCCAGTCTGTTCCATTGAGCAGTTCTTC,CTSSHPVCSIEQFF
.,TRBJ2-2,few,TRBV7-9,TGTGCCAGCAGCTTAGCGCTGAACACCGGGGAGCTGTTTTTT,CASSLALNTGELFF
.,TRBJ2-2,.,TRBV27,TGTGCCAGCAGCAACGGGGCGGGGAGTGGAGCCGGGGAGCTGTTTTTT,CASSNGAGSGAGELFF
.,TRBJ2-3,.,TRBV2,TGTGCCAGCAGGGACAGCGCGGGGGACACAGATACGCAGTATTTT,CASRDSAGDTDTQYF
.,TRBJ2-5,.,TRBV5-6,TGTGCCAGCAGCCCTCAGGGGCAAGAGACCCAGTACTTC,CASSPQGQETQYF
.,TRBJ2-2,once,TRBV19,TGTGCCAGTAGTATTGGGCAGAACACCGGGGAGCTGTTTTTT,CASSIGQNTGELFF
TRBD2,TRBJ2-7,once,TRBV27,TGTGCCAGCAGTAACTTAGCGGGGTCCTACGAGCAGTACTTC,CASSNLAGSYEQYF